The clone carrying this T cell receptor (beta chain) was seen a handful of times. The data originate from a study of cytomegalovirus exposure and HLA in healthy donors. The PCR made use of 60 Vbeta and 13 Jbeta primers. Study processing details: Roughly 10 million shared chains were among the about 80 million unique TCR beta chains that a later analysis counted. The repertoire was sequenced with immunoSEQ multiplex PCR; TCRdb's copy has only in-frame clones and lacks some. That table gives V, J and clone size, and the DNA gave D and trimming. Among 100,000 to 150,000 clones listed, roughly three quarters were seen once. The germline CDR1 and CDR2 sequences are SGHRS and YFSETQ. The CDR3 has 14 residues. Trimming pared 4 bases from V and 5 bases from J, leaving 15 bases between.

The receptor comes from a woman aged 60-70 years in good health and CMV-seronegative. This chain joins TRBV5-1 and TRBJ1-2; D might be TRBD1 (5 bases). The specimen was PBMCs. For the CDR3, the DNA is TGCGCCAGCAGCGGCGGGACGGCGGTGTATGGCTACACCTTC. This codes for CASSGGTAVYGYTF.